This T cell receptor (beta chain) was obtained from a study of T cells in Graves' hyperthyroidism and ophthalmopathy. This clonotype appeared many times. RNA transcripts yielded amplified TCR beta CDR3 regions. With the HTBI primer set, the TCR CDR3 went through a first round of RT-PCR. TCRdb reprocessed the multiplex PCR reads with MiXCR, giving one entry per CDR3 protein. The table records fewer than 300,000 distinct CDR3 sequences, 15% of them present only once. Germline assignment: CDR1 SQVTM and CDR2 ANQGSEA. CDR3 length equals 13 residues. With 6 bases clipped from V and 10 bases from J, the junction kept 14 bases outside the gene matches.

The source is a woman aged 45-59 years with Graves' hyperthyroidism that later progressed to Graves' ophthalmopathy. V gene TRBV29-1 combines with J gene TRBJ1-2, with 7 bases aligning to TRBD1. The material sequenced was blood. DNA for the CDR3: TGCAGCGTGGGGGATGGGAGCGGGACAGACTACACCTTC. This translates into CSVGDGSGTDYTF. The whole variable domain, filled in from reference TRBV29-1 and TRBJ1-2, reads SAVISQKPSRDICQRGTSLTIQCQVDSQVTMMFWYRQQPGQSLTLIATANQGSEATYESGFVIDKFPISRPNLTFSTLTVSNMSPEDSSIYLCSVGDGSGTDYTFGSGTRLTVV.